The present T cell receptor (beta chain) was sequenced within a study of T cell responses to AZD1222 COVID-19 vaccine. CDR1 is SGHDT and CDR2 is YYEEEE in the germline V gene. The CDR3 runs 13 residues. Trimming took 0 bases from V and 3 from J, leaving 6 bases between them. The repertoire was sequenced with immunoSEQ multiplex PCR; TCRdb's copy has only in-frame clones and lacks some. The sample holds roughly 160,000 clones, around 90% seen once. A remark on this clone: Its antigen is unknown.

Study outcomes and limitations: Along spike, vaccine-associated CD4 TCRs were found throughout, with dominance at 160-218 and 743-854. Just six AZD1222 recipients tested seropositive at baseline. In a largely white British group with more females than males, clonal diversity was possibly underestimated. Close to half of all spike-specific TCRs reportedly target regions of the variants that are unmutated.

The starting material was peripheral blood, obtained on day 0 of AZD1222 vaccination. This TCR was sampled from an adult in good health. The chain couples TRBV5-6 to TRBJ1-2; D is ambiguous. CDR3 sequence reads: CASSLELYYGYTF. For the CDR3, the DNA is TGTGCCAGCAGCTTGGAGCTCTACTATGGCTACACCTTC.